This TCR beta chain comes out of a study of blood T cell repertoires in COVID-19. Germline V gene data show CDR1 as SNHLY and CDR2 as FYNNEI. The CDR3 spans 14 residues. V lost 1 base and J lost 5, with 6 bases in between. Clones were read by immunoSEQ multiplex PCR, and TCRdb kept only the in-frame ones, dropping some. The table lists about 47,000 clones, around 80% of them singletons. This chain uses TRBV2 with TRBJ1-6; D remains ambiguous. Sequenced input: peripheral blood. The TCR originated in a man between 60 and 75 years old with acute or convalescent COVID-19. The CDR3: CASSEGRNNSPLHF. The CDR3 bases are TGTGCCAGCAGTGAAGGCAGGAATAATTCACCCCTCCACTTT.